This note documents a single TCR beta chain sequence. Antigen: not known. In the same sample, other DNA sequences code for this CDR3. Assay: immunoSEQ multiplex PCR; the TCRdb copy retains only in-frame clones and omits some. Of 2 million or so clones detected, 90% to 95% appear once; the ten largest clones hold 0.13%. This entry belongs to a study of shared clonotypes between healthy human individuals. About the study: Every donor yielded three CD4 naive, three CD4 memory, two CD8 naive and one CD8 memory plate. Broader study findings: Measured sharing among donors was expected to vary with sequencing depth. As a rule, naive subsets had a larger estimated richness than memory subsets.

CDR1 and CDR2 from the germline V gene are SEHNR and FQNEAQ (reference sequence). CDR3 size: 15 residues. V lost 1 base and J 0 bases, leaving 7 bases between the germline ends. All participating donors were Caucasian adults from Nashville, Tennessee. The genes are TRBV7-9 and TRBJ2-1; no firm D call. The clonotype originates from a man between 18 and 29 years old in good health. Specimen: naive CD4+ T cells sorted from blood. Subset given: CD45RA+ positively selected. The chain's CDR3 is CASSLGVSSYNEQFF. Here the CDR3 DNA reads TGTGCCAGCAGCTTAGGAGTAAGCTCCTACAATGAGCAGTTCTTC. Looking up the rest from reference TRBV7-9 and TRBJ2-1 gives the full variable domain: DTGVSQNPRHKITKRGQNVTFRCDPISEHNRLYWYRQTLGQGPEFLTYFQNEAQLEKSRLLSDRFSAERPKGSFSTLEIQRTEQGDSAMYLCASSLGVSSYNEQFFGPGTRLTVL.